A single sample gave rise to the 26 T cell receptor beta chains below, sequenced in a study of molecular identifiers for immune sequencing clone quantification. In TCRdb, the PCR reads were re-called with MiXCR into one record per CDR3 protein. The profile shows about half a million distinct CDR3 sequences, about 21% of them singletons. The sequencing sample was made of naive CD8+ T cells from blood, with Jurkat cell RNA spiked in. This sample's subset: FACS-sorted CD8+CD4-CCR7+CD45RA+ naive T cells. Receptors were obtained from a human donor in good health. Some libraries in this study had Jurkat cell RNA spiked in.

This clonotype was observed at least ten times. This rearrangement joins TRBV7-8 to TRBJ1-1, with D possibly being TRBD1 (6 bases). The CDR3 sequence is 14 residues long. The V end was cut by 6 bases, the J end by 5 bases, with 16 bases between. The V gene's germline CDR1 is SGHVS and CDR2 FQNEAQ. The CDR3 nucleotides are TGTGCCAGCAGTCCCGGCAGGGGACGGACTGAAGCTTTCTTT. This codes for CASSPGRGRTEAFF.

In its sample, this clonotype was seen many times. The chain has TRBV7-9 and TRBJ1-1; D is unresolved. CDR1 and CDR2 from the germline V gene are SEHNR and FQNEAQ (reference sequence). The CDR3 loop spans 13 amino acids. Trimming left V 1 base short and J 4 bases short, with 7 bases between. CDR3 protein: CASSLGDSTEAFF. The CDR3 DNA reads TGTGCCAGCAGCTTAGGCGATAGCACTGAAGCTTTCTTT.

This clonotype was counted ten times or more. The V and J genes are TRBV15 and TRBJ2-1, with TRBD2 as a possible D gene (6 bases). Per the germline V gene, CDR1 is LNHNV and CDR2 is YYDKDF (reference sequence). This CDR3 region has 17 residues. Trimming took 0 bases from V and 4 from J, leaving 16 bases between them. The CDR3 DNA reads as TGTGCCACCAGCAGAGATCGGAGGGAAGAGGGTTACAATGAGCAGTTCTTC. Its protein product is CATSRDRREEGYNEQFF. Complete variable domain (other parts from reference TRBV15 and TRBJ2-1): DAMVIQNPRYQVTQFGKPVTLSCSQTLNHNVMYWYQQKSSQAPKLLFHYYDKDFNNEADTPDNFQSRRPNTSFCFLDIRSPGLGDTAMYLCATSRDRREEGYNEQFFGPGTRLTVL.

This chain connects TRBV3-2 to TRBJ2-1; the table's D call, TRBD1, was not checked against the DNA. TRBV3-2 is classified as a pseudogene. The CDR3 is made up of 18 amino acids. CDR3 protein: CASSQAWTRDRVRCEQFF. As DNA, the CDR3 is TGTGCCAGCAGCCAAGCGTGGACTCGGGACAGGGTACGATGTGAGCAGTTCTTC.

Many counts were recorded for this clonotype. The chain is built from TRBV13 and TRBJ1-1, with D unresolved. Germline assignment: CDR1 PRHDT and CDR2 FYEKMQ (reference sequence). V lost 6 bases and J 0 bases, leaving 5 bases between the germline ends. This CDR3 comprises 12 residues. The CDR3 loop reads CASSHMNTEAFF. The DNA of the CDR3 is TGTGCCAGCAGTCACATGAACACTGAAGCTTTCTTT.

In this sample, this clonotype turned up a few times. The CDR3, as DNA: TGCGCCAGCAGCCAAGATTGGGTCAGGGGCACAGATACGCAGTATTTT. Residues: CASSQDWVRGTDTQYF. The chain couples TRBV4-3 to TRBJ2-3; perhaps TRBD1 as D (5 bases). V lost 0 bases to trimming and J lost 1 base, with 11 bases between them. The CDR3 totals 16 residues. Germline values: CDR1 LGHNA, CDR2 YSLEER.

This clonotype was seen many times. The chain links TRBV2 to TRBJ1-5; maybe TRBD1 (5 bases). The CDR3 runs to 13 residues. Germline CDR1 is SNHLY and CDR2 is FYNNEI. Deletions cut 4 bases from V and 3 bases from J, with 7 bases between. CDR3 in amino acids: CASSGQNNQPQHF. In DNA form, the CDR3 reads TGTGCCAGCAGTGGACAGAACAATCAGCCCCAGCATTTT.

The chain recombines TRBV20-1 with TRBJ2-3, with a weak D call TRBD2 (6 bases). V lost 0 bases, J lost 6 bases, and 19 bases lay in between. Germline loops: CDR1 DFQATT, CDR2 SNEGSKA (reference sequence). The CDR3 spans 16 residues. The CDR3 region is CSARDLGGVRSDTQYF. Here the CDR3 DNA reads TGCAGTGCTAGAGATCTCGGGGGAGTGAGGAGCGATACGCAGTATTTT.

This clonotype was observed a handful of times. The chain joins TRBV9 to TRBJ2-2; tentatively, D is TRBD2 (5 bases). This CDR3 is built from 16 residues. Germline CDR1 and CDR2: SGDLS and YYNGEE. Trimming removed 5 bases from V and 4 bases from J, with 18 bases in between. CDR3 sequence (DNA): TGTGCCAGCAGACTAGGGTCACTAGATAGCACCGGGGAGCTGTTTTTT. Encoded protein: CASRLGSLDSTGELFF.

The sample holds many counts of this clonotype. The chain combines TRBV20-1 with TRBJ2-7; either TRBD1 or TRBD2 may fit D (5 bases each). The CDR3 loop spans 17 amino acids. With 8 bases removed from V and 2 bases from J, the gap between germline ends came to 28 bases. Germline CDR1 is DFQATT and CDR2 is SNEGSKA (reference sequence). The CDR3 nucleotides read TGCAGTCCGAAACGGGCAGGGAATCCCCTGCGGGCCTACGAGCAGTACTTC. Its translation is CSPKRAGNPLRAYEQYF.

As to this clonotype: A much larger clone lies one base from this, so it may be a read error. V gene TRBV11-2 combines with J gene TRBJ1-4, with 8 bases aligning to TRBD1. The length of the CDR3 is 17 residues. After removal of 5 bases from V and 7 bases from J, the junction contained 15 bases not matched to a gene. Looked up from germline, CDR1 is SGHAT and CDR2 is FQNNGV. The CDR3, as DNA: TGTGCCAGCAGCCCCTTCCCGGAGGGACAGGATAGTGAAAAACTGTTTTTT. Translation: CASSPFPEGQDSEKLFF.

This clonotype came up once. Given a much more abundant clone one base away, this may be a read error. The rearrangement joins TRBV7-6 to TRBJ2-6; possibly TRBD1 for D (5 bases). Germline CDR1 SGHVS, CDR2 FNYEAQ. This CDR3 contains 19 residues. CDR3 in DNA: TGTGTCAGCAGCTTAGACGTTCAGGGTATTAACTCTGGGGCCAACGTCCTGACTTTC. Translated, it gives CVSSLDVQGINSGANVLTF.

The rearrangement uses TRBV6-5 and TRBJ1-2; D unresolved. The V gene lost 6 bases and the J gene lost 3 bases, with 11 bases spanning the gap. The CDR3 contains 13 residues. The germline CDR1 and CDR2 sequences are MNHEY and SVGAGI. Here the CDR3 reads CASSNHNYYGYTF. The CDR3, as DNA: TGTGCCAGCAGCAACCACAACTACTATGGCTACACCTTC.

J is TRBJ2-7 and V is TRBV19, with TRBD2 matching 11 bases. After removal of 6 bases from V and 2 bases from J, the junction contained 6 bases not matched to a gene. Germline V gene lookup returns CDR1 LNHDA and CDR2 SQIVND (reference sequence). The CDR3 loop spans 15 amino acids. For the CDR3, the DNA is TGTGCCAGTAGCTATGGGACTAGCGGCGCCTACGAGCAGTACTTC. It translates to CASSYGTSGAYEQYF.

About this clonotype: A much bigger clone sits one base away, suggesting this may be a read error. This sequence joins TRBV11-2 and TRBJ1-1; D remains unclear. CDR1 is SGHAT and CDR2 is FQNNGV in the germline V gene. The CDR3 loop spans 13 amino acids. The CDR3 loop reads CASKSNMNTKAFF. CDR3 coding DNA: TGTGCCAGCAAGAGTAACATGAACACTAAAGCTTTCTTT.

J is TRBJ2-7 and V is TRBV7-9; TRBD1 matches at 11 bases. This CDR3 comprises 15 residues. The J segment lost 3 bases and the V segment lost 4 bases, leaving 5 bases of the junction unmatched. Germline V gives CDR1 SEHNR, CDR2 FQNEAQ (reference sequence). The CDR3 DNA follows: TGTGCCAGCAGCTCTTGGGACAGGGGGAACTACGAGCAGTACTTC. Residues: CASSSWDRGNYEQYF.

Note on this clonotype: A much larger clonotype is one base distant, so this may be a read error. The V and J genes are TRBV6-5 and TRBJ1-1; the match to TRBD1 covers 7 bases. CDR1 and CDR2 from the germline V gene are MNHEY and SVGAGI. The CDR3 spans 13 residues. CDR3 loop: CASSYGQDTEAFF. CDR3 in DNA: TGCGCCAGCAGTTACGGACAGGACACTGAAGCTTTCTTT.

This clonotype was recorded many times. J is TRBJ2-7 and V is TRBV4-3; D perhaps matches TRBD1 (5 bases). V was pared by 0 bases and J by 4 bases, with 10 bases between. Germline CDR1 and CDR2: LGHNA and YSLEER. The CDR3 runs to 14 residues. In DNA, the CDR3 is TGCGCCAGCAGCCAAGATAGGGGCGGTTACGAGCAGTACTTC. Translation: CASSQDRGGYEQYF.

This clonotype was seen more than once but under ten times. The chain links TRBV4-2 to TRBJ2-7; 10 nucleotides line up with TRBD2. CDR3 length: 18 residues. The V gene end was trimmed by 1 base and the J gene end by 0 bases; junction bases not matched to a gene: 9. Germline CDR1 is LGHNA and CDR2 is YNFKEQ. DNA of the CDR3: TGTGCCAGCAGCCAAGCCATTCCAGCGGGAGGGTCCTCCTACGAGCAGTACTTC. Encoded protein: CASSQAIPAGGSSYEQYF.

This clonotype came up a few times. This chain links TRBV30 with TRBJ2-7, with 8 bases fitting TRBD1. CDR1 is GTSNPN, CDR2 SVGIG, per germline (reference sequence). Losses at the gene ends were 1 base for V and 4 bases for J; bases not matched to a gene: 9. This CDR3 is built from 15 residues. DNA for the CDR3: TGTGCCTGGAGTGGTGAGGCAGGGGGCAGATACGAGCAGTACTTC. This gives the protein CAWSGEAGGRYEQYF.

This chain connects TRBV7-7 to TRBJ1-6; D is unclear. The CDR3 contains 15 residues. V lost 5 bases and J 11 bases, leaving 19 bases between the germline ends. Germline V gene lookup returns CDR1 SSHAT and CDR2 FNYEAQ (reference sequence). The CDR3 DNA is TGTGCCAGCAGCCTCCGCCCTTTGGTCGGCCCACCCCTCCACTTT. Encoded protein: CASSLRPLVGPPLHF.

There are many counts of this clonotype. The chain carries TRBV4-3 and TRBJ1-4; D gene uncertain. V dropped 2 bases and J dropped 0 bases, with 13 bases sitting between them. Germline lookup yields CDR1 LGHNA and CDR2 YSLEER. There are 17 residues in the CDR3. The CDR3 spells CASSQTVHGATNEKLFF. Here the CDR3 DNA reads TGCGCCAGCAGCCAAACCGTCCACGGTGCAACTAATGAAAAACTGTTTTTT.

This clonotype has at least ten counts. The V call is TRBV30, the J call TRBJ1-2; 9 nucleotides match TRBD1. The ends lost 4 bases at V and 1 base at J; junction bases unmatched: 7. Germline CDR1 and CDR2: GTSNPN and SVGIG (reference sequence). The CDR3 has 15 amino acids. The CDR3 spells CAWTWGQGLNYGYTF. For the CDR3, the DNA is TGTGCCTGGACCTGGGGACAGGGACTTAACTATGGCTACACCTTC. Looking up the rest from reference TRBV30 and TRBJ1-2 gives the full variable domain: SQTIHQWPATLVQPVGSPLSLECTVEGTSNPNLYWYRQAAGRGLQLLFYSVGIGQISSEVPQNLSASRPQDRQFILSSKKLLLSDSGFYLCAWTWGQGLNYGYTFGSGTRLTVV.

There are many counts of this clonotype. The chain uses TRBV7-9 and TRBJ2-3, with D perhaps TRBD1 (6 bases). This CDR3 is 12 amino acids long. Trimming removed 0 bases at V and 10 bases at J, with 8 bases between. CDR1 and CDR2 from the germline V gene are SEHNR and FQNEAQ (reference sequence). CDR3 DNA: TGTGCCAGCAGCTTAGCAGGGGGAGCGCAGTATTTT. Translating it yields CASSLAGGAQYF.

Notes on this clonotype: The CDR3 does not end in the conserved phenylalanine or tryptophan, so this is likely a read error. This chain uses TRBV7-6 with TRBJ1-1, with no clear D. This CDR3 has 12 residues. Germline lookup yields CDR1 SGHVS and CDR2 FNYEAQ. Deletions cut 1 base from V and 8 bases from J, with 8 bases between. CDR3 in DNA: TGTGCCAGCAGCTTAGGAGGGTCCGAAGCTTTCCTT. This translates into CASSLGGSEAFL.

This clonotype came up a few times. The chain is built from TRBV27 and TRBJ2-7, with 9 bases lining up with TRBD2. The junction had 3 bases not matched to a gene; V was cut back by 3 bases and J by 3 bases. CDR1 is MNHEY and CDR2 is SMNVEV in the germline V gene (reference sequence). The CDR3 loop spans 14 amino acids. The CDR3 loop is CASSFSSGVYEQYF. The CDR3 nucleotides are TGTGCCAGCAGTTTTTCTAGCGGGGTCTACGAGCAGTACTTC.